These 3 T cell receptor beta chains originate from one sample sequenced in a study of PD-1 blockade in classical Hodgkin lymphoma. Generated by immunoSEQ multiplex PCR, the TCRdb table keeps only in-frame clones and is missing some. The table includes nearly 25,000 clones, about 80% detected once. Relapse was seen in all patients after autologous stem cell transplantation, and brentuximab vedotin exposure was variable. The source was peripheral blood mononuclear cells (PBMCs), collected before the second cycle of nivolumab. Receptor source: a human donor with classical Hodgkin lymphoma.

This clone has just one count. J is TRBJ2-2 and V is TRBV6-4, with TRBD2 matching 13 bases. CDR1 is MRHNA, CDR2 SNTAGT, per germline. Germline trimming cut 3 bases from V and 3 bases from J; bases unmatched to any gene: 1. The CDR3 consists of 16 residues. In DNA form, the CDR3 reads TGTGCCAGCAGTGATACTAGCGGGAGGGACACCGGGGAGCTGTTTTTT. Amino acid sequence: CASSDTSGRDTGELFF.

This sequence joins TRBV7-9 and TRBJ2-1; 7 bases map to TRBD1. The CDR3 spans 15 residues. Looked up from germline, CDR1 is SEHNR and CDR2 is FQNEAQ (reference sequence). J gave up 2 bases and V 2 bases, and 3 bases lay outside the gene matches. Here the CDR3 reads CASSLRTGPYNEQFF. DNA for the CDR3: TGTGCCAGCAGCTTACGGACAGGCCCCTACAATGAGCAGTTCTTC.

The V gene is TRBV28, the J gene TRBJ1-3, with a weak D call TRBD1 (6 bases). This CDR3 has 16 amino acids. The ends were cut back, 1 base at V and 4 bases at J, with 14 bases in the middle. Germline-derived CDR1 and CDR2 are MDHEN and SYDVKM. Written as DNA, the CDR3 is TGTGCCAGCAGTTTATTGACGCAGGGGATGGGAAACACCATATATTTT. As protein: CASSLLTQGMGNTIYF. Drawing the rest from reference TRBV28 and TRBJ1-3, the complete variable domain is DVKVTQSSRYLVKRTGEKVFLECVQDMDHENMFWYRQDPGLGLRLIYFSYDVKMKEKGDIPEGYSVSREKKERFSLILESASTNQTSMYLCASSLLTQGMGNTIYFGEGSWLTVV.